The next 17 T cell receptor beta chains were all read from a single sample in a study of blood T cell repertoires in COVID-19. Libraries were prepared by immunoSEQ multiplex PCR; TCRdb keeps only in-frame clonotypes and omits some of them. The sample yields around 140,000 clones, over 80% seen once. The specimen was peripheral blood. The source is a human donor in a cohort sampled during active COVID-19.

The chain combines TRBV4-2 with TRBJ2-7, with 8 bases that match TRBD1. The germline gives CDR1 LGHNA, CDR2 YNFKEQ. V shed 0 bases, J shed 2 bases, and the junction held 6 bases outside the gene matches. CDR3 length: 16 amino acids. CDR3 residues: CASSQDGQGETYEQYF. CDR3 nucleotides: TGTGCCAGCAGCCAAGACGGACAGGGAGAAACCTACGAGCAGTACTTC.

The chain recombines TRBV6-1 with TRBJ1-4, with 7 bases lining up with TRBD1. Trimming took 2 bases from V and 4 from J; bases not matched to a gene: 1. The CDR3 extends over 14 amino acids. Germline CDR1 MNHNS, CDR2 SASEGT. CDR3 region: CASSERDSNEKLFF. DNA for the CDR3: TGTGCCAGCAGTGAAAGGGACAGTAATGAAAAACTGTTTTTT.

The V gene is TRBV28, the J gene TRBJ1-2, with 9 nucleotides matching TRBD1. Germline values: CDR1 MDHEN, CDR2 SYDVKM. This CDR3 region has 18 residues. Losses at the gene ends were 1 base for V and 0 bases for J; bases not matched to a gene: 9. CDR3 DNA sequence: TGTGCCAGCAGTTTATTTAGGGGGACAGGGCCCTCTAACTATGGCTACACCTTC. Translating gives CASSLFRGTGPSNYGYTF.

The CDR3 DNA sequence: TGTGCCAGCAGTTACTCAGGGGGCGAGCAGTACTTC. Its protein product is CASSYSGGEQYF. This chain links TRBV6-5 with TRBJ2-7; tentatively, D is TRBD1 (6 bases). Germline V gene sequence: CDR1 MNHEY, CDR2 SVGAGI. V was shortened by 0 bases and J by 6 bases, with 6 bases between the two germline ends. This CDR3 comprises 12 residues.

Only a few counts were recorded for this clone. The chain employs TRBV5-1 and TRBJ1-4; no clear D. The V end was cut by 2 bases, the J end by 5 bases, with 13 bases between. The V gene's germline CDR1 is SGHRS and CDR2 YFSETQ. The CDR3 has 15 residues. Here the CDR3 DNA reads TGCGCCAGCAGCTTTCTGGGCAGATTAAATGAAAAACTGTTTTTT. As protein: CASSFLGRLNEKLFF.

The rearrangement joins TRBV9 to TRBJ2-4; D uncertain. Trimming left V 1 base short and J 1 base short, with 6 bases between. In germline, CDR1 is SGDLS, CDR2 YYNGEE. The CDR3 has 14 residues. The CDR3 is CASSVSGAKNIQYF. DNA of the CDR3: TGTGCCAGCAGCGTATCGGGTGCCAAAAACATTCAGTACTTC.

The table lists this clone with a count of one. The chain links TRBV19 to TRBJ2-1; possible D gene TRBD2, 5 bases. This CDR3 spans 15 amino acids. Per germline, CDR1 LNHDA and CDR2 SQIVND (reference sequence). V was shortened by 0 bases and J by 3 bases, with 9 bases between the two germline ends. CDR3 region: CASSIEGADYNEQFF. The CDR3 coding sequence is TGTGCCAGTAGTATAGAGGGAGCTGACTACAATGAGCAGTTCTTC. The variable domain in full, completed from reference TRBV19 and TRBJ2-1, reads DGGITQSPKYLFRKEGQNVTLSCEQNLNHDAMYWYRQDPGQGLRLIYYSQIVNDFQKGDIAEGYSVSREKKESFPLTVTSAQKNPTAFYLCASSIEGADYNEQFFGPGTRLTVL.

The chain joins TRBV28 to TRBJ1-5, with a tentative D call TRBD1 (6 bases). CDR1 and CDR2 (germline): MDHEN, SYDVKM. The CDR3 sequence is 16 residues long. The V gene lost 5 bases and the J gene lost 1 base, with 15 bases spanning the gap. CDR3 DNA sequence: TGTGCCAGCAGTAAATCCCAGGACAGCAGCAATCAGCCCCAGCATTTT. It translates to CASSKSQDSSNQPQHF.

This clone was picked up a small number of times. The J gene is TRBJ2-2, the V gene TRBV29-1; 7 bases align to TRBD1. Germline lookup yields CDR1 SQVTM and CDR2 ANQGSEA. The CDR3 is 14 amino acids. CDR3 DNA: TGCAGTGTGACCGGGACAGTGAACACCGGGGAGCTGTTTTTT. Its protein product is CSVTGTVNTGELFF.

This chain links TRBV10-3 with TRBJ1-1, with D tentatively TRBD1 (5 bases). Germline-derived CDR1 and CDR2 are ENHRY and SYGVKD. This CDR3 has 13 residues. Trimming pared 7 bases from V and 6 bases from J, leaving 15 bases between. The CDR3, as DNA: TGTGCCATCACTCCAGGCCTAGGGGCTGAAGCTTTCTTT. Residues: CAITPGLGAEAFF.

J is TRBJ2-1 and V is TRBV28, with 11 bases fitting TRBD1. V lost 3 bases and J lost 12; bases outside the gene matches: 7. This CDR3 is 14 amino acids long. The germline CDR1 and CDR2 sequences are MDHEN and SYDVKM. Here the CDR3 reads CASSFGQGASLQFF. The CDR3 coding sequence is TGTGCCAGCAGTTTTGGACAGGGGGCATCCCTGCAGTTCTTC.

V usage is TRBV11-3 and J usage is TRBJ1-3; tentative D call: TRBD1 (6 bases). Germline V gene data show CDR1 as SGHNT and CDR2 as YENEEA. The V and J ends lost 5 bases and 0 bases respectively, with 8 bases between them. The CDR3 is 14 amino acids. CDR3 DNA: TGTGCCAGCAGCGACAGGAGCTCTGGAAACACCATATATTTT. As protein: CASSDRSSGNTIYF.

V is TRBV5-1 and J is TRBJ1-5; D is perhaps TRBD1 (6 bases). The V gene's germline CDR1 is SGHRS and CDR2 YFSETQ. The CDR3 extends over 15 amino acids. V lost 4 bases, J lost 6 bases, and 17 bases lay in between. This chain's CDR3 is CASSLGGGWGQPQHF. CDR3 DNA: TGCGCCAGCAGCCTAGGGGGGGGCTGGGGTCAGCCCCAGCATTTT.

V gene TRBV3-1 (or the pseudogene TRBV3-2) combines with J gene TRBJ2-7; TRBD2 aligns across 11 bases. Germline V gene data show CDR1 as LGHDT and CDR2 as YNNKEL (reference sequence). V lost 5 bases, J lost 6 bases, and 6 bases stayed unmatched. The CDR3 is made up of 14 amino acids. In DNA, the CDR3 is TGTGCCAGCAGCTTAGCGGGAGGGAGGCGCGAGCAGTACTTC. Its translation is CASSLAGGRREQYF.

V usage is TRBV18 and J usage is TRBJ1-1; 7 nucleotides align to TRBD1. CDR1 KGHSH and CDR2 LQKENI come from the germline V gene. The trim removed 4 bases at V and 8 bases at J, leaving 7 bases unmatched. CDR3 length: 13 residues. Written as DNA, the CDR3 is TGTGCCAGCTCACGACAAGGGGGCGGGGAAGCTTTCTTT. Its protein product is CASSRQGGGEAFF.

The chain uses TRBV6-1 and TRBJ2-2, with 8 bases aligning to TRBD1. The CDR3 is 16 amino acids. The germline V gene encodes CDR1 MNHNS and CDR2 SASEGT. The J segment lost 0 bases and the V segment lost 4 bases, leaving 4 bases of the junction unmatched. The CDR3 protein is CASSVSGQANTGELFF. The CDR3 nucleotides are TGTGCCAGCAGTGTATCGGGACAGGCGAACACCGGGGAGCTGTTTTTT.

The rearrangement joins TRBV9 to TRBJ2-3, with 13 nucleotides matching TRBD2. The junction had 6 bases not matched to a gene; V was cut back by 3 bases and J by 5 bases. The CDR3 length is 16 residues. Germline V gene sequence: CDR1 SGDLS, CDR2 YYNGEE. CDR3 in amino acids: CASSEQGLAGVDTQYF. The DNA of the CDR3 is TGTGCCAGCAGCGAACAAGGACTAGCGGGAGTAGATACGCAGTATTTT.